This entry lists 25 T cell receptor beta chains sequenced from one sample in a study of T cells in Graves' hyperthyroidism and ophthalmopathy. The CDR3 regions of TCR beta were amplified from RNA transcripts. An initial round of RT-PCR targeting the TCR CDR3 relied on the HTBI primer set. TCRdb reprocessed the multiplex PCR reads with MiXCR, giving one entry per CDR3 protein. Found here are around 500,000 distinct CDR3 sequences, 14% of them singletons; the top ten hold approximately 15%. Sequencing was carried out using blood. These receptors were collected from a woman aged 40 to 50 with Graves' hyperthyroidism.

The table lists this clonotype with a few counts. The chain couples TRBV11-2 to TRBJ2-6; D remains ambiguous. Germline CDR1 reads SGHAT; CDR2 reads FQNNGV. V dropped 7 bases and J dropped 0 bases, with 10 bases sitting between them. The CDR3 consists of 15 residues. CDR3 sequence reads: CASTTGYSGANVLTF. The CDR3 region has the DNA TGTGCCAGCACCACCGGCTACTCTGGGGCCAACGTCCTGACTTTC. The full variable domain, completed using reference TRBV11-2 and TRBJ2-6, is EAGVAQSPRYKIIEKRQSVAFWCNPISGHATLYWYQQILGQGPKLLIQFQNNGVVDDSQLPKDRFSAERLKGVDSTLKIQPAKLEDSAVYLCASTTGYSGANVLTFGAGSRLTVL.

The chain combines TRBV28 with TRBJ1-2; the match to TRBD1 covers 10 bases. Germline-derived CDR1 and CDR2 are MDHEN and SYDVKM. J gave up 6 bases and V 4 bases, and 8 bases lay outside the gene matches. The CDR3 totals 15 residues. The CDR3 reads CASSSPGQGYDGYTF. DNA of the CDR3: TGTGCCAGCAGTTCGCCGGGACAGGGGTATGATGGCTACACCTTC.

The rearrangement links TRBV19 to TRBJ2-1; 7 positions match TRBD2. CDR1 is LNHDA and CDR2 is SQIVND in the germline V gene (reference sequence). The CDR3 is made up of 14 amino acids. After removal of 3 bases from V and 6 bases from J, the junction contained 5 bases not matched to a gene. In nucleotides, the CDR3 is TGTGCCAGTAGTATCCTAGCGGAGCCCAATGAGCAGTTCTTC. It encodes CASSILAEPNEQFF.

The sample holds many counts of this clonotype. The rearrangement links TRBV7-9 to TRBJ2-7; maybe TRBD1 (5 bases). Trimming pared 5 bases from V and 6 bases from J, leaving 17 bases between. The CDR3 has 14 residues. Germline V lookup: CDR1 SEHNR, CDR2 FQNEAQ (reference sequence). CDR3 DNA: TGTGCCAGCAGCCAGGCTCAGGGTAAGGGCGAGCAGTACTTC. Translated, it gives CASSQAQGKGEQYF.

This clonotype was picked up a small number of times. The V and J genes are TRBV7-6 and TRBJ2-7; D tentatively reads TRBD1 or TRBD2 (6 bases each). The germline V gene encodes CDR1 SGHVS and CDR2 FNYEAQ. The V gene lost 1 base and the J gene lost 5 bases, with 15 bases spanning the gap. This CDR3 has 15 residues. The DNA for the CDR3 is TGTGCCAGCAGCTTAGTAACGGGGGCGGGAAACGAGCAGTACTTC. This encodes CASSLVTGAGNEQYF.

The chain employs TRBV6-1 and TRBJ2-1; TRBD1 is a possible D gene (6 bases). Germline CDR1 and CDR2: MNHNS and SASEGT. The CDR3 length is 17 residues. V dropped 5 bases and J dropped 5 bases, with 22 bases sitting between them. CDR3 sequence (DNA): TGTGCCAGCAGTCTTACAGGGCTTAATAATCAGAACAATGAGCAGTTCTTC. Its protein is CASSLTGLNNQNNEQFF.

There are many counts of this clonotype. The DNA for the CDR3 is TGTGCCAGCAGTTTACTAGGGTCCCACGAGCAGTACTTC. The encoded protein is CASSLLGSHEQYF. The chain carries TRBV27 and TRBJ2-7; D unresolved. Trimming took 2 bases from V and 5 from J, leaving 10 bases between them. The length of the CDR3 is 13 residues. Germline assignment: CDR1 MNHEY and CDR2 SMNVEV (reference sequence).

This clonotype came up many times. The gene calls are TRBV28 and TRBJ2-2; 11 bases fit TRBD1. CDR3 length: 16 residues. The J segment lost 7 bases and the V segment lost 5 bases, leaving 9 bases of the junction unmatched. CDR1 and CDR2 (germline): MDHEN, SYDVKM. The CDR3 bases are TGTGCCAGCAGTCCCCCGGGACAGGGGGGGGTCGGGGAGCTGTTTTTT. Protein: CASSPPGQGGVGELFF.

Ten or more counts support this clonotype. The CDR3 bases are TGTGCCAGCAGTTTAATCCAGGGTAGTACAGATACGCAGTATTTT. Amino acids: CASSLIQGSTDTQYF. V is TRBV12-3 or TRBV12-4 and J is TRBJ2-3; TRBD1 might be the D (5 bases). This CDR3 has 15 residues. V gave up 2 bases and J gave up 3 bases, with 12 bases separating them.

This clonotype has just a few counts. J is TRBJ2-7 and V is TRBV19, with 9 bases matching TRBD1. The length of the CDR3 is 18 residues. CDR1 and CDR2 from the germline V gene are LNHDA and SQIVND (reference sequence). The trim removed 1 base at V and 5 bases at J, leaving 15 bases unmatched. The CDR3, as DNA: TGTGCCAGTAGTATAGCCCCCCCCACAGGGGGCATCGTCCACGAGCAGTACTTC. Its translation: CASSIAPPTGGIVHEQYF. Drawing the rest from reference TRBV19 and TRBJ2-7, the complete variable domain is DGGITQSPKYLFRKEGQNVTLSCEQNLNHDAMYWYRQDPGQGLRLIYYSQIVNDFQKGDIAEGYSVSREKKESFPLTVTSAQKNPTAFYLCASSIAPPTGGIVHEQYFGPGTRLTVT.

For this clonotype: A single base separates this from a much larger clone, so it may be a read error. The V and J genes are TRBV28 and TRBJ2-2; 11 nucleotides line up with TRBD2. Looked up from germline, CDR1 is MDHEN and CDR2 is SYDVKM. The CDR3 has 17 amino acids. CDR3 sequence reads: CVSSFSTSGRFTGELFF. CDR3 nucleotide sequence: TGTGTCAGCAGTTTTTCCACTAGCGGGAGATTCACCGGGGAGCTGTTTTTT.

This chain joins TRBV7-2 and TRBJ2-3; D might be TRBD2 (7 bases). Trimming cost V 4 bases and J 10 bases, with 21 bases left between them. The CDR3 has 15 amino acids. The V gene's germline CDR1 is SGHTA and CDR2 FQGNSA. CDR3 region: CASSSLGEGGRAQYF. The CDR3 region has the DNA TGTGCCAGCAGCTCCCTAGGGGAGGGGGGGAGGGCGCAGTATTTT.

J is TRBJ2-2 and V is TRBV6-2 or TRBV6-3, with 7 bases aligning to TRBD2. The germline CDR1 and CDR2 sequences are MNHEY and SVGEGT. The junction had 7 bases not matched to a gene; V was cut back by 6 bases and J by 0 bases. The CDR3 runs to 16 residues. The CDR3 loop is CASSRSGLANTGELFF. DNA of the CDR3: TGTGCCAGCAGCCGTAGCGGGCTAGCGAACACCGGGGAGCTGTTTTTT.

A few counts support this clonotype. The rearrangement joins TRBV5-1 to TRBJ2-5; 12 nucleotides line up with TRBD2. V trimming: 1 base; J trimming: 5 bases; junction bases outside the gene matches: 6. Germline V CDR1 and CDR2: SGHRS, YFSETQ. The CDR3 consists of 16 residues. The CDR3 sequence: CASSLLTSGSQETQYF. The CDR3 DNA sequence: TGCGCCAGCAGCTTGTTGACTAGCGGGAGTCAGGAGACCCAGTACTTC.

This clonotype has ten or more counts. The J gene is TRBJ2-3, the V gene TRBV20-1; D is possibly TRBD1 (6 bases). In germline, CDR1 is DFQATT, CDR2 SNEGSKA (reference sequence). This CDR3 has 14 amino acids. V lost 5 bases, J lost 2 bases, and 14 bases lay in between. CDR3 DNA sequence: TGCAGTGCTTCCGGGACAACCTACACAGATACGCAGTATTTT. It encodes CSASGTTYTDTQYF.

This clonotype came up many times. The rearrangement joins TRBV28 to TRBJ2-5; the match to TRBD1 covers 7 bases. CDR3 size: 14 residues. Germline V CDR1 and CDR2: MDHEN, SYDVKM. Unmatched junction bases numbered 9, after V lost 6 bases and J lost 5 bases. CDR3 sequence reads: CASRVGGQVETQYF. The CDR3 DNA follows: TGTGCCAGCAGAGTAGGGGGCCAAGTGGAGACCCAGTACTTC. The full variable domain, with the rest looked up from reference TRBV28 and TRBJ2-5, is DVKVTQSSRYLVKRTGEKVFLECVQDMDHENMFWYRQDPGLGLRLIYFSYDVKMKEKGDIPEGYSVSREKKERFSLILESASTNQTSMYLCASRVGGQVETQYFGPGTRLLVL.

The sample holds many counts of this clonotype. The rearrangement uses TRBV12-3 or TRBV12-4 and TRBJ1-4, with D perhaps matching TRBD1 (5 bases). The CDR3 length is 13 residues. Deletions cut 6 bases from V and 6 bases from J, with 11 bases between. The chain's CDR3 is CASRQGGDEKLFF. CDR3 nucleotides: TGTGCCAGCAGGCAGGGAGGTGATGAAAAACTGTTTTTT.

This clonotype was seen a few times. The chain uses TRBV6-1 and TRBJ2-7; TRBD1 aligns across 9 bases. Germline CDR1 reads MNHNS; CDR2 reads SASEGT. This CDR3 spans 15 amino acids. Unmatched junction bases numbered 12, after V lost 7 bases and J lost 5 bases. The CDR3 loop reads CASINRGPTGDEQYF. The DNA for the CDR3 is TGTGCCAGCATAAACAGGGGGCCCACAGGCGACGAGCAGTACTTC.

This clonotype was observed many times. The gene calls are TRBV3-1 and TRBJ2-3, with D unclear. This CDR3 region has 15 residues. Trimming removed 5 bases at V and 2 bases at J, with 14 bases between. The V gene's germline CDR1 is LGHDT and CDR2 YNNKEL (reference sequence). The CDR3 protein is CASSSISRSTDTQYF. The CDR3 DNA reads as TGTGCCAGCAGCTCCATTAGCAGATCCACAGATACGCAGTATTTT.

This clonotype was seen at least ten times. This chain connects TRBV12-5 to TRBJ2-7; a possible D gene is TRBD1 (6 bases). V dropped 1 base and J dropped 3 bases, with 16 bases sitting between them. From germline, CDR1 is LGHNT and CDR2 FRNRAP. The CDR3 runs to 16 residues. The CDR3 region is CASGLDAQGAYYEQYF. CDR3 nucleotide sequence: TGTGCTAGTGGTTTGGATGCACAGGGAGCGTACTACGAGCAGTACTTC.

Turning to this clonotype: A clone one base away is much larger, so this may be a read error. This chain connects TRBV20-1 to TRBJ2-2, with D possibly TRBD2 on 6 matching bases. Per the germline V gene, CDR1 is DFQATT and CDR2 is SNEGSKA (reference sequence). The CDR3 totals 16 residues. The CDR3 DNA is TGCAGTGCTAGAGATCGGGTAGCAGGGCCCACCGGGGGGCTGTTTTTT. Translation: CSARDRVAGPTGGLFF.

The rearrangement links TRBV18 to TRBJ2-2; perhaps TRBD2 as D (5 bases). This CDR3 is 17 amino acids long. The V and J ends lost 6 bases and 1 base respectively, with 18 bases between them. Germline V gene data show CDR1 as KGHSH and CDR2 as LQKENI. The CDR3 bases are TGTGCCAGCTCGGACGACTATGCGGCAAAGAACACCGGGGAGCTGTTTTTT. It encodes CASSDDYAAKNTGELFF.

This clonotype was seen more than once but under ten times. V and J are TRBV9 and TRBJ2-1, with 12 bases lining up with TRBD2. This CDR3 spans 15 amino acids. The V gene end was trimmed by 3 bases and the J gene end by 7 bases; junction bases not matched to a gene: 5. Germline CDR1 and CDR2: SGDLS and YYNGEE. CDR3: CASSGAGLAGNEQFF. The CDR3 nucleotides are TGTGCCAGCAGCGGGGCGGGACTAGCGGGTAATGAGCAGTTCTTC.

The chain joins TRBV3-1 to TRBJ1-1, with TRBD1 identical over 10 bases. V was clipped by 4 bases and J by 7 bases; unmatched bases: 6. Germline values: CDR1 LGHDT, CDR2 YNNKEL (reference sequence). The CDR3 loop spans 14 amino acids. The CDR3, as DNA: TGTGCCAGCAGCCCGTCCGGACAGGGGGGTGAAGCTTTCTTT. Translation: CASSPSGQGGEAFF.

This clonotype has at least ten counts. CDR3 in DNA: TGTGCCAGCAGCCCACTGCGGGAGGGAGTGGTGAATGAGCAGTTCTTC. It codes for CASSPLREGVVNEQFF. The rearrangement joins TRBV28 to TRBJ2-1; 9 bases line up with TRBD2. J lost 7 bases, V lost 6 bases, and 13 bases had no gene match. CDR1 and CDR2 from the germline V gene are MDHEN and SYDVKM. The CDR3 loop spans 16 amino acids.